The clone carrying this TCR beta chain has just a few counts. The source of the sample is a study of T cell changes during pregnancy in multiple sclerosis. The repertoire was sequenced with immunoSEQ multiplex PCR; TCRdb's copy has only in-frame clones and lacks some. The table includes some 93,000 clones, around 92% detected once. Germline V CDR1 and CDR2: SSHAT, FNYEAQ (reference sequence). This CDR3 contains 14 residues. Deletions cut 5 bases from V and 4 bases from J, with 12 bases between. This clonotype was obtained from a female donor with multiple sclerosis, enrolled in a pregnancy study. The chain employs TRBV7-7 and TRBJ1-3; D not resolved. Material: peripheral blood, obtained after pregnancy. The chain's CDR3 is CASSPGGGGNTIYF. The CDR3 nucleotides read TGTGCCAGCAGCCCAGGAGGTGGGGGAAACACCATATATTTT.